The 14 T cell receptor beta chains reported below all come from one sample, sequenced in a study of Graves' ophthalmopathy and Graves' hyperthyroidism. The study amplified TCR beta CDR3 regions using RNA transcripts. First-round RT-PCR relied on HTBI primers, and a second-round multiplex PCR came next. MiXCR, applied by TCRdb to the multiplex PCR reads, yields one record per CDR3 protein. The sample carries fewer than 600,000 distinct CDR3 sequences, about an eighth recorded once. The sequenced sample consisted of blood. These TCRs come from a woman younger than 45 with Graves' ophthalmopathy.

This clonotype showed up many times. The chain recombines TRBV12-3 or TRBV12-4 with TRBJ1-1; tentatively, D is TRBD1 (5 bases). This CDR3 comprises 13 residues. V shed 7 bases and J shed 5 bases, with 14 bases lying between them. CDR3 sequence reads: CASTAGVGTEAFF. Written as DNA, the CDR3 is TGTGCCAGCACGGCGGGGGTTGGTACTGAAGCTTTCTTT.

This clonotype was recorded many times. V gene TRBV6-1 combines with J gene TRBJ1-5, with 7 bases that match TRBD1. Germline V CDR1 and CDR2: MNHNS, SASEGT. CDR3 size: 15 residues. The ends lost 5 bases at V and 2 bases at J; junction bases unmatched: 6. CDR3 residues: CASSKDRAGNQPQHF. In DNA form, the CDR3 reads TGTGCCAGCAGTAAAGACAGGGCGGGCAATCAGCCCCAGCATTTT.

This clonotype was seen repeatedly, ten times or more. The chain carries TRBV6-5 and TRBJ1-2; D unresolved. Trimming removed 5 bases from V and 4 bases from J, with 17 bases in between. The CDR3 extends over 15 amino acids. Germline V gene data show CDR1 as MNHEY and CDR2 as SVGAGI. The CDR3 coding sequence is TGTGCCAGCAGTCACCACTTGACGGAGAGCTATGGCTACACCTTC. It translates to CASSHHLTESYGYTF.

The V gene is TRBV11-2, the J gene TRBJ2-2, with D unresolved. Germline CDR1 SGHAT, CDR2 FQNNGV. V was shortened by 0 bases and J by 5 bases, with 7 bases between the two germline ends. The CDR3 extends over 14 amino acids. In DNA form, the CDR3 reads TGTGCCAGCAGCTTAGAACTTCGGACCGGGGAGCTGTTTTTT. Encoded protein: CASSLELRTGELFF.

There are many counts of this clonotype. J is TRBJ2-5 and V is TRBV20-1, with TRBD2 as a possible D gene (6 bases). The V end lost 6 bases, the J end lost 5 bases, and 13 bases lay between the germline ends. The germline V gene encodes CDR1 DFQATT and CDR2 SNEGSKA (reference sequence). This CDR3 contains 12 residues. The CDR3, as DNA: TGCAGTGCCGAGGAGCGGGCTGAGACCCAGTACTTC. It translates to CSAEERAETQYF.

The sample holds many counts of this clonotype. This rearrangement joins TRBV11-2 to TRBJ2-7, with D possibly being TRBD2 (6 bases). The V end was cut by 2 bases, the J end by 5 bases, with 16 bases between. CDR3 size: 15 residues. Germline V lookup: CDR1 SGHAT, CDR2 FQNNGV. The CDR3 here is CASSLSLGPGDEQYF. As DNA, the CDR3 is TGTGCCAGCAGCTTATCCCTCGGGCCGGGGGACGAGCAGTACTTC.

This clonotype was counted at least ten times. The chain employs TRBV28 and TRBJ2-5; tentative D call: TRBD1 (6 bases). The germline gives CDR1 MDHEN, CDR2 SYDVKM. This CDR3 region has 16 residues. V lost 3 bases and J lost 0, with 14 bases in between. CDR3 nucleotides: TGTGCCAGCAGTTTTGTGGACAGACCCGACCAAGAGACCCAGTACTTC. Protein: CASSFVDRPDQETQYF.

This rearrangement joins TRBV12-3 or TRBV12-4 to TRBJ1-1; D gene unclear. This CDR3 has 12 residues. Trimming removed 6 bases from V and 4 bases from J, with 9 bases in between. The CDR3 loop is CASRVFGTEAFF. The DNA of the CDR3 is TGTGCCAGCAGGGTCTTTGGCACTGAAGCTTTCTTT.

The table lists this clonotype with many counts. This sequence joins TRBV20-1 and TRBJ1-1; perhaps TRBD1 as D (5 bases). This CDR3 comprises 16 residues. CDR1 DFQATT and CDR2 SNEGSKA come from the germline V gene (reference sequence). Trimming removed 1 base from V and 5 bases from J, with 20 bases in between. CDR3 DNA: TGCAGTGCTAGAGCGTTCCCCGGGGCGTTGGGAACTGAAGCTTTCTTT. It codes for CSARAFPGALGTEAFF.

This clonotype was detected many times. The chain has TRBV29-1 and TRBJ1-1, with no clear D. CDR3 length: 14 residues. CDR1 and CDR2 from the germline V gene are SQVTM and ANQGSEA. The V gene lost 7 bases and the J gene lost 0 bases, with 15 bases spanning the gap. As DNA, the CDR3 is TGCAGCGCAGTAATGGACGGCTTGAACACTGAAGCTTTCTTT. This translates into CSAVMDGLNTEAFF.

There are many counts of this clonotype. This chain uses TRBV30 with TRBJ1-1; no firm D call. This CDR3 comprises 12 residues. CDR1 and CDR2 from the germline V gene are GTSNPN and SVGIG (reference sequence). With 2 bases removed from V and 0 bases from J, the gap between germline ends came to 4 bases. CDR3 DNA sequence: TGTGCCTGGAGTCGGCTGAACACTGAAGCTTTCTTT. This codes for CAWSRLNTEAFF. Full variable domain (outside the CDR3, taken from reference TRBV30 and TRBJ1-1): SQTIHQWPATLVQPVGSPLSLECTVEGTSNPNLYWYRQAAGRGLQLLFYSVGIGQISSEVPQNLSASRPQDRQFILSSKKLLLSDSGFYLCAWSRLNTEAFFGQGTRLTVV.

This clonotype was observed a few times. The final CDR3 position lacks the conserved phenylalanine or tryptophan, pointing to a likely read error. The chain carries TRBV28 and TRBJ2-2; D possibly uses TRBD1 or TRBD2 (5 bases each). In germline, CDR1 is MDHEN, CDR2 SYDVKM. Trimming took 3 bases from V and 1 from J, leaving 9 bases between them. The CDR3 has 15 residues. The CDR3 spells CASSLGRKNTGELFC. CDR3 in DNA: TGTGCCAGCAGTTTGGGACGGAAGAACACCGGGGAGCTGTTTTGT.

The chain uses TRBV7-9 and TRBJ2-4; TRBD1 matches at 9 bases. The germline V gene encodes CDR1 SEHNR and CDR2 FQNEAQ (reference sequence). Unmatched junction bases numbered 8, after V lost 5 bases and J lost 6 bases. The CDR3 spans 15 residues. The CDR3 here is CASSPRGQGRNIQYF. CDR3 DNA: TGTGCCAGCAGCCCTAGGGGACAGGGCAGAAACATTCAGTACTTC.

This clonotype was observed many times. The J gene is TRBJ1-5, the V gene TRBV28; no clear D gene. In germline, CDR1 is MDHEN, CDR2 SYDVKM. This CDR3 comprises 14 residues. The germline V and J ends were trimmed by 5 bases and 4 bases, with 12 bases remaining between them. The CDR3 loop reads CASSLEVRNQPQHF. As DNA, the CDR3 is TGTGCCAGCAGTCTAGAGGTGCGTAATCAGCCCCAGCATTTT.